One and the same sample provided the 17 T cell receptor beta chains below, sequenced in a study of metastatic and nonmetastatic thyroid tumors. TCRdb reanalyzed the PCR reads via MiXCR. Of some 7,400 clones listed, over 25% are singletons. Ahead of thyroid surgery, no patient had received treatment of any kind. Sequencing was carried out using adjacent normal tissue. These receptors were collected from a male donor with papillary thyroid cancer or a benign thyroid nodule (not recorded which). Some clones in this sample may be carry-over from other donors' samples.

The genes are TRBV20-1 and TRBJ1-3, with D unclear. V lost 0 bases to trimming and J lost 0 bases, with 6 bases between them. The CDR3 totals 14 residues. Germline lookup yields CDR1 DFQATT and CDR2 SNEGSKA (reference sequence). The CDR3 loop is CSARDRSSGNTIYF. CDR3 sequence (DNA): TGCAGTGCTAGAGATCGCAGCTCTGGAAACACCATATATTTT.

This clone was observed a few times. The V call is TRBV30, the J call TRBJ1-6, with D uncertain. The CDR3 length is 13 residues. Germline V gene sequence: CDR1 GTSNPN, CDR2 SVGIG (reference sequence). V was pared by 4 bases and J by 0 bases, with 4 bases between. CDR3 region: CAWTGSYNSPLHF. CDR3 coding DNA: TGTGCCTGGACGGGCTCCTATAATTCACCCCTCCACTTT.

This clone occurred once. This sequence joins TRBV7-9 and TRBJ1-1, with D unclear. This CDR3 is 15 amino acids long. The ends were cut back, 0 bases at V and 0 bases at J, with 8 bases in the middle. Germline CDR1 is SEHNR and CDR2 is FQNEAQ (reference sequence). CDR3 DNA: TGTGCCAGCAGCTTAGCTGAGGCATTGAACACTGAAGCTTTCTTT. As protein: CASSLAEALNTEAFF. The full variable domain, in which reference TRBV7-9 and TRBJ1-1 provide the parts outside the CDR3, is DTGVSQNPRHKITKRGQNVTFRCDPISEHNRLYWYRQTLGQGPEFLTYFQNEAQLEKSRLLSDRFSAERPKGSFSTLEIQRTEQGDSAMYLCASSLAEALNTEAFFGQGTRLTVV.

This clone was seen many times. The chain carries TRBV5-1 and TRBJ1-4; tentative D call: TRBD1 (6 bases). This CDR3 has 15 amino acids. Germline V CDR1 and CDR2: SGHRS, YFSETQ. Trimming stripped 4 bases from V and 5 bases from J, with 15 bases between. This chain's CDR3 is CASSPEDSRNEKLFF. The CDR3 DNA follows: TGCGCCAGCAGCCCGGAGGACAGCCGGAATGAAAAACTGTTTTTT.

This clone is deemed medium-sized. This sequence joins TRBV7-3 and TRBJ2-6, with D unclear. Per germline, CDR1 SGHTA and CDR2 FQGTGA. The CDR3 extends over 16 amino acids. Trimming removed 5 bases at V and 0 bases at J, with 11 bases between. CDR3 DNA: TGTGCCAGCAGCCCAACAGTAAGCTCTGGGGCCAACGTCCTGACTTTC. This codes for CASSPTVSSGANVLTF.

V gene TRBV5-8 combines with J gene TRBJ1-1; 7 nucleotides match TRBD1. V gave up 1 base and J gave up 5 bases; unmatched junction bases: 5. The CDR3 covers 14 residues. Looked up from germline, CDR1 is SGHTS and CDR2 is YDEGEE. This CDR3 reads CASSLRGLGTEAFF. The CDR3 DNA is TGTGCCAGCAGCTTGAGGGGGCTTGGAACTGAAGCTTTCTTT. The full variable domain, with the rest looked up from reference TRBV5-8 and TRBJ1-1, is EAGVTQSPTHLIKTRGQQATLRCSPISGHTSVYWYQQALGLGLQFLLWYDEGEERNRGNFPPRFSGRQFPNYSSELNVNALELEDSALYLCASSLRGLGTEAFFGQGTRLTVV.

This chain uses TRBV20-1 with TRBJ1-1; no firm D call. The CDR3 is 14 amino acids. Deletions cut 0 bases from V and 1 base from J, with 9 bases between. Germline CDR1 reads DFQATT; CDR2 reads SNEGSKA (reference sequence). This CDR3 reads CSARDPTSNTEAFF. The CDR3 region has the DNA TGCAGTGCTAGAGACCCGACATCGAACACTGAAGCTTTCTTT.

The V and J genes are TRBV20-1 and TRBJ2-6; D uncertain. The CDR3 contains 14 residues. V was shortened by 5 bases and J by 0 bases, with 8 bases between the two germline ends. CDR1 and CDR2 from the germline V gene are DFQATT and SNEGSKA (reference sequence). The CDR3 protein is CSALTDSGANVLTF. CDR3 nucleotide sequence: TGCAGTGCTTTGACGGACTCTGGGGCCAACGTCCTGACTTTC.

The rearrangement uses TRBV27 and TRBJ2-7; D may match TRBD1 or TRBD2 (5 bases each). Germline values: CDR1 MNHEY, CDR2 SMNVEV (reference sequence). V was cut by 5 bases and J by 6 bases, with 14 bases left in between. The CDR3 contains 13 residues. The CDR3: CASSLGELGEQYF. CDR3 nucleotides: TGTGCCAGCAGTCTGGGGGAATTGGGCGAGCAGTACTTC.

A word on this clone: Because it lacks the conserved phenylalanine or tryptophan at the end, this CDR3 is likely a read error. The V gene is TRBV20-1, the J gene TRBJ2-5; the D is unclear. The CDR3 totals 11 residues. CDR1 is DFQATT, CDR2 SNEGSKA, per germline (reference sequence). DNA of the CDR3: TGCAGTGCTAGCCACCAAGAGACACAGTACCTC. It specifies CSASHQETQYL.

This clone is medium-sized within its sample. CDR3 sequence: CSAITSGGEYNEQFF. The CDR3 region has the DNA TGCAGTGCGATAACTAGCGGGGGGGAGTACAATGAGCAGTTCTTC. The V call is TRBV20-1, the J call TRBJ2-1, with 13 bases that match TRBD2. This CDR3 is built from 15 residues. Germline V gives CDR1 DFQATT, CDR2 SNEGSKA (reference sequence). J lost 4 bases, V lost 6 bases, and 6 bases had no gene match.

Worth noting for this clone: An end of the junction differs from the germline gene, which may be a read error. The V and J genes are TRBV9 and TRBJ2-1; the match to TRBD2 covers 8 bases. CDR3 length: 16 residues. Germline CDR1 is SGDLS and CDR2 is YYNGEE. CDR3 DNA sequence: TGTGCCAGGAGCGTAGGTCCCGGGACTAGGTGCAATGAGCAGTTCTTC. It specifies CARSVGPGTRCNEQFF.

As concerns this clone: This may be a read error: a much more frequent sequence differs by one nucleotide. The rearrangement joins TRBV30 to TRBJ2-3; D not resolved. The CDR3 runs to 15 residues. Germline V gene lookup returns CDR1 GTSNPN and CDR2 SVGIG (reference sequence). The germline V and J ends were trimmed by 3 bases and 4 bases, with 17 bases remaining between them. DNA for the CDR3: TGTGCCTGGAGGGGATTGGGTTTTATCGCAGATACGCAGTATTTT. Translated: CAWRGLGFIADTQYF.

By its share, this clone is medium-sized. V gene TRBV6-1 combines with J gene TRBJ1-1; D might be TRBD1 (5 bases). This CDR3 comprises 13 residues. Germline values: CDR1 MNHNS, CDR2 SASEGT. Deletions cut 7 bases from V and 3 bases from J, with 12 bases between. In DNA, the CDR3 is TGTGCCAGCACCCGCCAGGGCCACACTGAAGCTTTCTTT. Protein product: CASTRQGHTEAFF.

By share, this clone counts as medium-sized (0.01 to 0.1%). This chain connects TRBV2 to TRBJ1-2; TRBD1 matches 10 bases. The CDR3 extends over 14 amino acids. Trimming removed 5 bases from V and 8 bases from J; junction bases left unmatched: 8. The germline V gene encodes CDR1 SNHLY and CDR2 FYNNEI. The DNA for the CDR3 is TGTGCCAGCAGTACCCGGGACAGGGGCGGCGGCTACACCTTC. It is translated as CASSTRDRGGGYTF. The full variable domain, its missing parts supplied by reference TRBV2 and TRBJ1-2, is EPEVTQTPSHQVTQMGQEVILRCVPISNHLYFYWYRQILGQKVEFLVSFYNNEISEKSEIFDDQFSVERPDGSNFTLKIRSTKLEDSAMYFCASSTRDRGGGYTFGSGTRLTVV.

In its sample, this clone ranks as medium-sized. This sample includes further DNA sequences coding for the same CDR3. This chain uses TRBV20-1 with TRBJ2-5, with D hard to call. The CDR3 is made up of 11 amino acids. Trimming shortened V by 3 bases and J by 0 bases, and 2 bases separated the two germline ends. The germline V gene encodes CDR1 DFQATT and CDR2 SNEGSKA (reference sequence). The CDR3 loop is CSASHQETQYF. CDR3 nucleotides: TGCAGTGCTAGCCACCAAGAGACCCAGTACTTC.

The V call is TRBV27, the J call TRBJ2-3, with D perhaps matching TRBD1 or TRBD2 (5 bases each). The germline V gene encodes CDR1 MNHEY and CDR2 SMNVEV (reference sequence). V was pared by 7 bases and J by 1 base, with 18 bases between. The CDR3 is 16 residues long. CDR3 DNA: TGTGCCAGCAACCGCCTGGGGGAGACACGCACAGATACGCAGTATTTT. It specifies CASNRLGETRTDTQYF.